This T cell receptor (beta chain) comes out of a study of tumour-infiltrating T cells in Burkitt lymphoma. The wider study: Overall and progression-free survival were predicted by productive clonality.

This clone was picked up a small number of times. Measured with immunoSEQ multiplex PCR; TCRdb has only the in-frame clones, and not every one. Of around 48,000 clones in the sample, around a third were seen once. The V gene's germline CDR1 is SQVTM and CDR2 ANQGSEA. CDR3 length: 13 residues. V was cut by 7 bases and J by 0 bases, with 10 bases left in between. The clonotype originates from a human donor with Burkitt lymphoma. The sample comprised tumor tissue. The chain links TRBV29-1 to TRBJ2-1; D is possibly TRBD1 (7 bases). DNA of the CDR3: TGCAGCGGGGGGGACAGCTCCTACAATGAGCAGTTCTTC. Its protein is CSGGDSSYNEQFF.